The 9 T cell receptor beta chains reported below all come from one sample, sequenced in a study of CD8 T cells in ankylosing spondylitis (dated by TCRdb to 2016 to 2017). Library preparation employed 5' RACE. Sequencing relied on an Illumina HiSeq 2500. In TCRdb, the public reads were trimmed at Q25 with fastp and aligned with MiXCR, with productive beta chains retained. Every distinct CDR3 protein forms one entry, paired with its most common genes and DNA. Present in this sample are approximately 140,000 distinct CDR3 sequences, roughly 8.3% of which were seen just once. Of the sample, about 7.3% falls within the top ten clones. Source material: synovial fluid, either unsorted or a sorted T cell fraction (not recorded which). Receptors originate from a male donor with ankylosing spondylitis.

This rearrangement joins TRBV2 to TRBJ1-5; 8 positions agree with TRBD1. The CDR3 consists of 16 residues. V shed 4 bases and J 0 bases; nucleotides not matched to a gene: 5. In germline, CDR1 is SNHLY, CDR2 FYNNEI. The CDR3 reads CASSVTGGASNQPQHF. The CDR3, as DNA: TGTGCCAGCAGTGTTACAGGGGGGGCTAGCAATCAGCCCCAGCATTTT. Full variable domain (rest looked up from reference TRBV2 and TRBJ1-5): EPEVTQTPSHQVTQMGQEVILRCVPISNHLYFYWYRQILGQKVEFLVSFYNNEISEKSEIFDDQFSVERPDGSNFTLKIRSTKLEDSAMYFCASSVTGGASNQPQHFGDGTRLSIL.

Ten or more counts support this clonotype. The chain carries TRBV7-9 and TRBJ1-1; D is unresolved. Germline values: CDR1 SEHNR, CDR2 FQNEAQ (reference sequence). This CDR3 spans 13 amino acids. The V gene lost 8 bases and the J gene lost 3 bases, with 13 bases spanning the gap. CDR3 sequence reads: CASQPVADTEAFF. CDR3 nucleotide sequence: TGTGCCAGCCAGCCGGTTGCGGACACTGAAGCTTTCTTT. The full variable domain, completed using reference TRBV7-9 and TRBJ1-1, is DTGVSQNPRHKITKRGQNVTFRCDPISEHNRLYWYRQTLGQGPEFLTYFQNEAQLEKSRLLSDRFSAERPKGSFSTLEIQRTEQGDSAMYLCASQPVADTEAFFGQGTRLTVV.

This clonotype was seen at least ten times. The rearrangement joins TRBV6-5 to TRBJ2-3; possible D gene TRBD2, 7 bases. The CDR3 sequence is 13 residues long. Per the germline V gene, CDR1 is MNHEY and CDR2 is SVGAGI. Trimming took off 2 bases at V and 12 bases at J, with 15 bases between the two ends. The CDR3: CASSYRGRDPQYF. For the CDR3, the DNA is TGTGCCAGCAGTTACAGGGGGAGGGATCCTCAGTATTTT.

This clonotype was recorded at least ten times. The rearrangement links TRBV4-3 to TRBJ2-1; D gene uncertain. From germline, CDR1 is LGHNA and CDR2 YSLEER. Trimming pared 0 bases from V and 11 bases from J, leaving 11 bases between. This CDR3 comprises 13 residues. This CDR3 reads CASSQDRSTQQFF. The CDR3 region has the DNA TGCGCCAGCAGCCAAGATAGGAGTACCCAGCAGTTCTTC.

The rearrangement links TRBV5-1 to TRBJ2-5, with D possibly matching TRBD2 (5 bases). The CDR3 has 13 amino acids. V shed 4 bases and J shed 5 bases, with 12 bases lying between them. The germline V gene encodes CDR1 SGHRS and CDR2 YFSETQ. CDR3 amino acids: CASSPNRRETQYF. The DNA for the CDR3 is TGCGCCAGCAGCCCCAATAGGAGGGAGACCCAGTACTTC.

This clonotype has more than one count but fewer than ten. The chain carries TRBV7-6 and TRBJ2-7, with TRBD1 matching over 11 bases. Losses at the gene ends were 5 bases for V and 7 bases for J; bases not matched to a gene: 10. The germline CDR1 and CDR2 sequences are SGHVS and FNYEAQ. The CDR3 has 15 residues. The CDR3 loop is CASSPGTGGLREQYF. The CDR3 region has the DNA TGTGCCAGCAGCCCTGGGACAGGGGGTTTGAGGGAGCAGTACTTC. Full variable domain (remainder filled in from reference TRBV7-6 and TRBJ2-7): GAGVSQSPRYKVTKRGQDVALRCDPISGHVSLYWYRQALGQGPEFLTYFNYEAQQDKSGLPNDRFSAERPEGSISTLTIQRTEQRDSAMYRCASSPGTGGLREQYFGPGTRLTVT.

The chain couples TRBV24-1 to TRBJ2-2, with D maybe TRBD1 (5 bases). The CDR3 has 13 amino acids. V lost 7 bases and J lost 5, with 10 bases in between. Germline-derived CDR1 and CDR2 are KGHDR and SFDVKD. The chain's CDR3 is CATRDTRTGELFF. CDR3 sequence (DNA): TGTGCCACCAGGGACACCCGTACCGGGGAGCTGTTTTTT.

The chain uses TRBV7-9 and TRBJ2-3, with D perhaps matching TRBD1 (5 bases). With 5 bases removed from V and 3 bases from J, the gap between germline ends came to 21 bases. The germline gives CDR1 SEHNR, CDR2 FQNEAQ (reference sequence). The CDR3 length is 17 residues. CDR3 sequence: CASSKWTIWGRTDTQYF. CDR3 sequence (DNA): TGTGCCAGCAGCAAATGGACAATCTGGGGTCGGACAGATACGCAGTATTTT. Combining the CDR3 with reference TRBV7-9 and TRBJ2-3 gives the whole variable domain DTGVSQNPRHKITKRGQNVTFRCDPISEHNRLYWYRQTLGQGPEFLTYFQNEAQLEKSRLLSDRFSAERPKGSFSTLEIQRTEQGDSAMYLCASSKWTIWGRTDTQYFGPGTRLTVL.

This clonotype came up a few times. As DNA, the CDR3 is TGCGCCAGCAGCCCCCGGTCGGTAACCTACGAGCAGTACTTC. This encodes CASSPRSVTYEQYF. The chain recombines TRBV4-3 with TRBJ2-7; D gene ambiguous. The CDR3 runs 14 residues. Trimming took off 4 bases at V and 2 bases at J, with 12 bases between the two ends. Germline assignment: CDR1 LGHNA and CDR2 YSLEER.